A selection of T cell receptor beta chains follows, all from one sample in a study of response to subunit inactivated influenza vaccine. TCRdb independently ran MiXCR on the RT-PCR reads; one entry per CDR3 protein. This sample has more than 550,000 distinct CDR3 sequences, with approximately 10% found just once. Sequenced material: PBMCs from blood, taken on the day of vaccination. The receptors originated from a man between 50 and 59 years old who received an inactivated influenza vaccine. The CDR3 runs from the conserved cysteine through the conserved F or W. The D gene is left open where the match is weak. The listing skips clone size in some rows; elsewhere it reads once, few, many or a size class.

size | J | D | V | DNA | CDR3
many | TRBJ2-3 | . | TRBV29-1 | TGCAGCGTTCGTCGGGGGCCCACAGATACGCAGTATTTT | CSVRRGPTDTQYF
many | TRBJ2-5 | . | TRBV29-1 | TGCAGCGTTGTGGGACTGGCGGGGAAAGAGACCCAGTACTTC | CSVVGLAGKETQYF
few | TRBJ2-7 | TRBD2 | TRBV11-2 | TGTGCCAGCAGGGCTCTAGCGGGGGGACTCTCCTACGAGCAGTACTTC | CASRALAGGLSYEQYF
. | TRBJ2-2 | . | TRBV24-1 | TGTGCCACCAGTGACCCTCCAGGGGCGAATTCGAACACCGGGGAGCTGTTTTTT | CATSDPPGANSNTGELFF
few | TRBJ1-6 | . | TRBV4-1 | TGCGCCAGCAGCCAAGAGGGGATGGGGCCACCCCTCCACTTT | CASSQEGMGPPLHF
many | TRBJ2-1 | TRBD2 | TRBV20-1 | TGCAGTGCTACCCCAGCGGGGGGGCGATCCTATGAGCAGTTCTTC | CSATPAGGRSYEQFF
. | TRBJ2-7 | . | TRBV7-2 | TGTGCCAGCAGCCTCGGGGTCTTAGGGGCCCCGTCCTACGAGCAGTACTTC | CASSLGVLGAPSYEQYF
few | TRBJ2-3 | . | TRBV9 | TGTGCCAGCAGCGTAGCCACCTCAGATACGCAGTATTTT | CASSVATSDTQYF
. | TRBJ2-1 | . | TRBV11-2 | TGTGCCAGCAGACCACCGGGACGCGCTTACAATGAGCAGTTCTTC | CASRPPGRAYNEQFF
few | TRBJ2-3 | TRBD2 | TRBV11-2 | TGTGCCAGCAGCTATCCCCGTTCGGGTAGCGGGGGGGTCCCGGCCTTGGGTACGCAGTATTTT | CASSYPRSGSGGVPALGTQYF
few | TRBJ1-5 | . | TRBV20-1 | TGCAGTGCTAGACCCTCGGGGGGGAAGCAGCCCCAGCATTTT | CSARPSGGKQPQHF
few | TRBJ2-1 | TRBD2 | TRBV5-8 | TGTGCCAGCAGCTTTAGCGGGGGGGCACACAATGAGCAGTTCTTC | CASSFSGGAHNEQFF
many | TRBJ2-6 | . | TRBV27 | TGTGCCAGCAGTCCACGCCCTGGGGCCAACGTCCTGACTTTC | CASSPRPGANVLTF
. | TRBJ2-1 | . | TRBV7-9 | TGTGCCAGCAGCCCTAGAGGTCGGCAGTTCTTC | CASSPRGRQFF
few | TRBJ2-1 | TRBD1 | TRBV11-2 | TGTGCCAGCAGCTTATGGGGGACAGTAGGGTTCCCCTACAATGAGCAGTTCTTC | CASSLWGTVGFPYNEQFF
many | TRBJ1-2 | . | TRBV12-3/TRBV12-4 | TGTGCCAGCAGTAACAGCATTTCGGGCTACACCTTC | CASSNSISGYTF
few | TRBJ2-7 | TRBD1 | TRBV7-9 | TGTGCCAGCAGCCTAGCGACAGGGGGCTCCGGCGAGCAGTACTTC | CASSLATGGSGEQYF
. | TRBJ2-1 | . | TRBV28 | TGTGCCAGCAGTTACACACGCTGGGAGCAGTTCTTC | CASSYTRWEQFF
many | TRBJ1-5 | . | TRBV7-6 | TGTGCCAGCAGTTTAGGCCCGAGCAATCAGCCCCAGCATTTT | CASSLGPSNQPQHF
many | TRBJ1-1 | TRBD1 | TRBV5-1 | TGCGCCAGCAGCTTGCAGGGGGCGCGCACTGAAGCTTTCTTT | CASSLQGARTEAFF
few | TRBJ2-1 | TRBD1 | TRBV3-1 | TGTGCCAGCAGCCCCCCAGACAGGGGGCTCACCAATGAGCAGTTCTTC | CASSPPDRGLTNEQFF
many | TRBJ2-1 | . | TRBV7-2 | TGTGCCAGCAGGAGGGACACCTTCCATGAGCAGTTCTTC | CASRRDTFHEQFF